The source of this TCR beta chain is a study of blood T cell repertoires in COVID-19. Per the original data handling: The authors estimated nucleated cell counts from reference gene primer amplification. Sequencing used immunoSEQ multiplex PCR; TCRdb keeps in-frame clones, though not all of them. V, J and clone size were drawn from that table, and D and trimming were deduced from the DNA. The sample contains 55,000 to 75,000 clones, approximately 88% of which appear only once. The CDR3 has 12 amino acids. Germline V gene lookup returns CDR1 MDHEN and CDR2 SYDVKM. Trimming stripped 4 bases from V and 8 bases from J, with 11 bases between.

This receptor was taken from a human donor in a cohort sampled during active COVID-19. Sequencing was carried out using peripheral blood. This chain links TRBV28 with TRBJ1-2; no definite D call. Written as DNA, the CDR3 is TGTGCCAGCAGTTCCCTCCCCCTGGGCTACACCTTC. Translating it yields CASSSLPLGYTF.